Given below is one T cell receptor (beta chain) in context. Its specificity is not known. V lost 8 bases and J lost 3; bases outside the gene matches: 8. Germline CDR1 and CDR2: MGHDK and SYGVNS. This CDR3 comprises 15 residues. This entry is derived from a study of cytomegalovirus exposure and HLA in healthy donors. The PCR was carried out with 60 Vbeta primers and 13 Jbeta primers. TCRdb's copy holds only in-frame clones and misses some; the assay was immunoSEQ multiplex PCR. The table lists 180,000 or so clones, about four fifths of them singletons. Study observations and caveats: Sequencing likely generated an artifact that appeared as a cluster of highly shared sequence variants. A previous analysis found most TCR beta V segments productive roughly 87% or roughly 30% of the time.

The sample was PBMCs. V is TRBV25-1 and J is TRBJ2-7, with TRBD2 matching over 12 bases. This TCR derives from a female donor in good health and CMV-seronegative. The CDR3: CASPWTSGIIYEQYF. For the CDR3, the DNA is TGTGCCAGCCCTTGGACTAGCGGGATTATCTACGAGCAGTACTTC.